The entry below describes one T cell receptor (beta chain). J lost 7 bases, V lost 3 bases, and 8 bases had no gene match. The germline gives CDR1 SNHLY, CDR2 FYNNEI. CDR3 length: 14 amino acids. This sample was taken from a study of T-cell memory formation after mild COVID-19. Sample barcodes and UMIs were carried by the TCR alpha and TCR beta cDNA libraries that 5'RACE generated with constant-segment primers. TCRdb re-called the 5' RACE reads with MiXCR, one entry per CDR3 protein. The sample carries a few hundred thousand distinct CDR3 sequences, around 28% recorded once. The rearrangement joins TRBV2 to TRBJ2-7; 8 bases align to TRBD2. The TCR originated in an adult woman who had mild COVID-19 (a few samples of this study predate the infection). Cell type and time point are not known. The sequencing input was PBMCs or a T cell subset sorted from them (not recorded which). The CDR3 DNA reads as TGTGCCAGCAGTGATACGGGGGGGCCTCGGGAGCAGTACTTC. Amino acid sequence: CASSDTGGPREQYF.